This TCR beta chain was retrieved from a study of control samples from healthy donors and cancer patients. From germline, CDR1 is SNHLY and CDR2 FYNNEI. The CDR3 runs to 14 residues. The V segment lost 10 bases and the J segment 3 bases; nucleotides outside the gene matches: 9. The method was immunoSEQ multiplex PCR; TCRdb's version includes in-frame clones alone and lacks a portion of them. The profile shows about 110,000 clones, 82% of them singletons. In its sample, this clone was seen once. The chain couples TRBV2 to TRBJ2-1, with TRBD1 identical over 7 bases. The receptor comes from a man between 18 and 35 years old in good health. The sample comprised blood. In nucleotides, the CDR3 is TGTGCCATCCCGTGGGACAGATTCTACAATGAGCAGTTCTTC. It specifies CAIPWDRFYNEQFF.